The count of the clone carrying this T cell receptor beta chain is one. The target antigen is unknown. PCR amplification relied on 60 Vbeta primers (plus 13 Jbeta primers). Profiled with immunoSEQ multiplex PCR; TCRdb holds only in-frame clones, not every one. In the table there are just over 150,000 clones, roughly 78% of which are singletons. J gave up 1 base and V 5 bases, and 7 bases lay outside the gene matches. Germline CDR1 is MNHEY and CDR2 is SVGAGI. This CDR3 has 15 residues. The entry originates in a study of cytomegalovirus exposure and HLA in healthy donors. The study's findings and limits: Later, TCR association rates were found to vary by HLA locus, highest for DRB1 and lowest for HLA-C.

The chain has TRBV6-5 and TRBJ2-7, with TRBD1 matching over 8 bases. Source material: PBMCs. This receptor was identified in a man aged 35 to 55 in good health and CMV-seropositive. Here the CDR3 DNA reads TGTGCCAGCAGTCAGGACCAGGGGGCATCCTACGAGCAGTACTTC. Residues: CASSQDQGASYEQYF.